Here is one T cell receptor beta chain with its context. Its target is not known. This specimen comes from a study of vaccination and CD4 T cells after COVID-19. Once obtained from cultured CD4+ T cells, the DNA was sequenced using the Oncomine TCR Beta short-read assay. TCRdb fed the PCR reads into MiXCR, producing one record per CDR3 protein. The sample shows about 8,400 distinct CDR3 sequences, around 64% of them seen only once. In germline, CDR1 is MGHRA, CDR2 YSYEKL. This CDR3 spans 15 amino acids. Trimming took 2 bases from V and 5 from J, leaving 13 bases between them. Treatment specified: approximately nine-day PBMC culture with coronavirus spike peptide pools or control peptides (ViraFEST assay).

The chain has TRBV4-1 and TRBJ2-1; D is uncertain. The receptor was isolated from a human donor who had recovered from COVID-19. Sequencing was done on a sample of CD4+ T cells from blood, cultured in vitro. CDR3 in amino acids: CASSQNLLANNEQFF. For the CDR3, the DNA is TGCGCCAGCAGCCAAAACCTGCTTGCGAACAATGAGCAGTTCTTC.